The entry that follows covers one TCR beta chain sequence. Its antigen is not known. The data were obtained in a study of beta chain features in type 1 diabetes. Expressed TCRB transcripts got sequenced, as all isolated RNA was reverse transcribed. Generated by immunoSEQ multiplex PCR, the TCRdb table keeps only in-frame clones and is missing some. The data hold 150,000 to 200,000 clones, with about 63% observed a single time. Isolation of CD4+ naive, central memory, regulatory and stem cell-like memory cells was achieved by sorting via CD45RO/CCR7/CD25/CD127/CD95/CD27. CDR1 SQVTM and CDR2 ANQGSEA come from the germline V gene. The CDR3 contains 13 residues. V was shortened by 4 bases and J by 8 bases, with 17 bases between the two germline ends. General study points: All four CD4+ subsets from Type 1 diabetes patients carried moderately but significantly shorter TCRB CDR3s.

Material for sequencing was naive CD4+ T cells from blood. J is TRBJ1-1 and V is TRBV29-1; D might be TRBD1 (5 bases). The sequence came from a young man with type 1 diabetes. As DNA, the CDR3 is TGCAGCGTTGTAAGCTGGGCCCAGGGCGAAGCTTTCTTT. Its translation: CSVVSWAQGEAFF.